The 3 T cell receptor beta chains below come from one sample, sequenced in a study of human T cells and chemical hapten exposure. TCRdb used MiXCR to reprocess the RACE reads, holding one entry per CDR3 protein. The data show 60,000 to 75,000 distinct CDR3 sequences, around 6.6% seen once. The sample's time point: pre-sensitization, week 0. The treatment was: therapeutic diphenylcyclopropenone sensitization with weekly scalp DPC. Here the sequenced sample was whole blood, taken in connection with sensitization to the hapten diphenylcyclopropenone (DPC). These receptor sequences come from a woman younger than 45 with alopecia areata. Some clones in this sample may be carry-over from other donors' samples.

This clonotype has a handful of counts. This chain connects TRBV18 to TRBJ1-1, with 7 positions matching TRBD1. The CDR3 spans 16 residues. Germline assignment: CDR1 KGHSH and CDR2 LQKENI. V shed 3 bases and J 1 base; nucleotides not matched to a gene: 8. In DNA, the CDR3 is TGTGCCAGCTCACCGATCGCAGGGGGGCCGAACACTGAAGCTTTCTTT. Its protein product is CASSPIAGGPNTEAFF.

Ten or more counts support this clonotype. The J gene is TRBJ2-1, the V gene TRBV30; TRBD1 is a possible D gene (6 bases). V lost 0 bases, J lost 9 bases, and 12 bases lay in between. Per the germline V gene, CDR1 is GTSNPN and CDR2 is SVGIG (reference sequence). The CDR3 is 13 amino acids. CDR3 coding DNA: TGTGCCTGGAGTGTAACAGGGCAGGGTGAGCAGTTCTTC. The encoded protein is CAWSVTGQGEQFF.

The table lists this clonotype with many counts. V gene TRBV7-9 combines with J gene TRBJ2-5; D is unresolved. Germline V gene sequence: CDR1 SEHNR, CDR2 FQNEAQ (reference sequence). V dropped 0 bases and J dropped 3 bases, with 11 bases sitting between them. The CDR3 spans 15 residues. This chain's CDR3 is CASSLAVDAEETQYF. CDR3 nucleotides: TGTGCCAGCAGCTTAGCGGTGGACGCTGAAGAGACCCAGTACTTC. The entire variable domain, with the rest obtained from reference TRBV7-9 and TRBJ2-5, is as follows: DTGVSQNPRHKITKRGQNVTFRCDPISEHNRLYWYRQTLGQGPEFLTYFQNEAQLEKSRLLSDRFSAERPKGSFSTLEIQRTEQGDSAMYLCASSLAVDAEETQYFGPGTRLLVL.